This TCR beta chain was retrieved from a study of blood T cell repertoires in COVID-19. Study context: COVID-19 samples collected from the United States, Italy and Spain covered acute and convalescent phases.

In this sample, this clone turned up once. In the study's own analysis: Estimation of nucleated cell counts relied on the amplification of reference gene primers. Sequencing used immunoSEQ multiplex PCR; TCRdb keeps in-frame clones, though not all of them. That table is the source of V, J and clone size, and D and trimming were worked out from the DNA. The data hold approximately 15,000 clones, with around 73% observed a single time. The sample taken for sequencing was peripheral blood. The source is a man aged 65 to 85 with acute or convalescent COVID-19.

CDR3 DNA: TGTGCCAGTAGTATAGGCGGGAGGCAAAACGAGCAGTACTTC. Amino acid sequence: CASSIGGRQNEQYF. The chain couples TRBV19 to TRBJ2-7; 8 bases align to TRBD2. V lost 1 base to trimming and J lost 5 bases; unmatched junction nucleotides: 4. CDR3 length: 14 amino acids. Germline CDR1 reads LNHDA; CDR2 reads SQIVND (reference sequence).